The T cell receptor (beta chain) under discussion was sequenced for a study of blood T cells in healthy people across ages (dated by TCRdb to between 2014 and 2017). Notes on the research overall: In model experiments, roughly one uniquely barcoded TCR beta cDNA molecule per two T cells was captured by template switching. The study measured age-related changes in TCR beta repertoire diversity using deep sequencing normalized with unique cDNA molecular identifiers. The donors were split into four age groups: young (average about 16 years), middle-aged (about 40), aged (approximately 59) and long-lived (under 85). To avoid experimental bias, donors of different ages were distributed randomly across sequencing lanes. The study analyzed two additional independent replicas of 1 million unique cDNA reads from the same blood draw for two donors, one aged 18 to 30 and one aged 80 or older.

Systemically healthy Caucasian individuals from Russia, 39 in total and aged roughly 6 to 100 years, were included as donors. Approximately 10 milliliters of peripheral blood were collected from each donor into EDTA-treated Vacutainer tubes. PBMCs were isolated by Ficoll-Paque density-gradient centrifugation, with at least 6 million obtained per sample. Trizol reagent was used to extract total RNA from the PBMCs, yielding at least 6 micrograms per sample. For every donor, an aliquot of PBMCs went through flow cytometry to measure the percentages of naive CD45RAhigh/CD27high T cells. What the work shows at the level of the full study, not this receptor alone: The long-lived group showed more naive CD4+ T cells, fewer expanded clones and increased TCR diversity than the aged group, suggesting age selection. Donor CMV infection status was unknown, potentially confounding age-related changes in expanded clonotypes. Because profiling used bulk unsorted PBMCs, naive and antigen-experienced compartments could not be compared conclusively. Estimates of total diversity based on one million sequenced T cells were regarded as lower bounds and as underestimates. Observed TCR beta diversity per million T cells fell roughly linearly with age, and a significant reduction was already apparent by age around 39. A strong correlation was found between observed TCR beta diversity and the percentage of naive T cells measured by flow cytometry.

With respect to this clonotype: Its antigen is not yet known. Base qualities are not at hand, and no much larger clone is one base apart.

Library construction relied on 5' RACE. The sequencer was an Illumina HiSeq 2500. A second PCR of roughly 6 to 11 cycles was run with a J-beta primer mix and a sample-barcoded 5' primer. A unique molecular identifier was introduced onto each TCR beta cDNA molecule by a template-switch 5' adaptor carrying 12 random nucleotides. Each sample yielded at least 3 million CDR3-containing paired-end reads. First-strand cDNA synthesis was performed from all RNA using the Mint cDNA synthesis kit, with priming by a TRBC-specific oligonucleotide. After uracil-DNA glycosylase treatment, a first 18-cycle PCR used universal primers M1SS and BC2_uni_R on all cDNA. In the authors' own workflow: Normalization of each sample was performed by random selection of 1 million high-quality reads, each carrying a distinct molecular identifier. Reads with shared molecular identifiers were discarded instead of being binned into consensus sequences. MiTCR, run with a Q25 quality threshold and the strictest error-elimination algorithm, handled CDR3 identification, clonotype clustering and error correction. A nonparametric unseen species model with Euler transformation was used to estimate a lower bound on total TCR beta diversity. TCRdb reprocessed the public reads (quality trimming at Q25 with fastp, clone calling with MiXCR) and kept in-frame beta chains. For every CDR3 protein sequence, its rows merge into one entry that carries the most common genes and DNA. These V and J calls originate from TCRdb's pipeline instead of the authors' own analysis. For this sample the table gives roughly 1,300,000 distinct CDR3 sequences, of which approximately 63% were detected only once. The ten most abundant clones make up approximately 7% of the sample.

CDR1 is given as DFQATT and CDR2 as SNEGSKA, both from the germline V gene (reference sequence). V is shortened by 0 bases, J by 6 bases, and the region joining them spans 9 bases. The CDR3 covers 12 residues, taking in both the cysteine and the phenylalanine. The sequence is cut down to CDR3 DNA, 36 bases in frame from base 1. The V and J segments used are TRBV20-1 and TRBJ2-7; the D call is tentative, TRBD1 or TRBD2, as each matches 5 bases. The source material was blood. The sequence derives from a man younger than 30 in good health. The DNA reads as follows: TGCAGTGCTAGAGATGAGGGGAGCGAGCAGTACTTC. This is translated as CSARDEGSEQYF.